Shown below are 28 T cell receptor beta chains from a single sample sequenced in a study of long-term antiretroviral therapy in people with HIV. Running of the v3.0 immunoSEQ assay took place at survey level. TCRdb's copy holds only in-frame clones and misses some; the assay was immunoSEQ multiplex PCR. Found here are about 22,000 clones, around four fifths of them singletons; the top ten hold 3.9%. The sample in question was unsorted PBMCs, obtained about 4 years after starting antiretroviral therapy. The receptors were sampled from a man aged 18 to 30 with HIV.

This chain links TRBV4-1 with TRBJ2-1, with D maybe TRBD1 (5 bases). Germline V gene sequence: CDR1 MGHRA, CDR2 YSYEKL. Trimming removed 1 base at V and 12 bases at J, with 13 bases between. CDR3 size: 13 residues. In DNA form, the CDR3 reads TGCGCCAGCAGCCAAGCCCAGGGAAGGAGGCAGTTCTTC. Translated, it gives CASSQAQGRRQFF.

The chain has TRBV7-2 and TRBJ1-2; D is ambiguous. V was cut by 1 base and J by 2 bases, with 8 bases left in between. This CDR3 spans 14 amino acids. Germline V gene sequence: CDR1 SGHTA, CDR2 FQGNSA. Here the CDR3 DNA reads TGTGCCAGCAGCTTAGATACAAGCAACTATGGCTACACCTTC. Translated: CASSLDTSNYGYTF.

The gene calls are TRBV11-3 and TRBJ2-2, with D possibly being TRBD1 (6 bases). Trimming stripped 2 bases from V and 2 bases from J, with 15 bases between. Germline V gives CDR1 SGHNT, CDR2 YENEEA. The CDR3 length is 17 residues. CDR3 in DNA: TGTGCCAGCAGCTTATCCCCCGGGACACTCAACACCGGGGAGCTGTTTTTT. It encodes CASSLSPGTLNTGELFF.

The chain recombines TRBV2 with TRBJ1-1; D uncertain. Trimming removed 6 bases from V and 4 bases from J, with 15 bases in between. Germline V gene data show CDR1 as SNHLY and CDR2 as FYNNEI. CDR3 size: 14 residues. CDR3 nucleotides: TGTGCCAGCAGGCCCCACGGAACGGGCACTGAAGCTTTCTTT. Its translation is CASRPHGTGTEAFF.

The chain combines TRBV6-6 with TRBJ1-1, with 8 bases that match TRBD1. CDR1 and CDR2 from the germline V gene are MNHNY and SVGAGI (reference sequence). The CDR3 runs 14 residues. Trimming at V came to 6 bases and at J to 1 base, leaving 4 bases not matched to a gene. The CDR3 bases are TGTGCCAGCAGGCAGGGGGCAAGGAACACTGAAGCTTTCTTT. This encodes CASRQGARNTEAFF.

The chain recombines TRBV4-1 with TRBJ1-2; no clear D gene. The germline V gene has CDR1 MGHRA and CDR2 YSYEKL. The ends were cut back, 2 bases at V and 3 bases at J, with 4 bases in the middle. CDR3 size: 12 residues. The CDR3 spells CASSQLDYGYTF. The CDR3 DNA sequence: TGCGCCAGCAGCCAATTGGACTATGGCTACACCTTC.

The chain carries TRBV6-5 and TRBJ2-7, with a tentative D call TRBD2 (6 bases). The germline V gene has CDR1 MNHEY and CDR2 SVGAGI. Trimming pared 6 bases from V and 2 bases from J, leaving 11 bases between. This CDR3 is built from 13 residues. The CDR3 protein is CASRLAVPYEQYF. CDR3 nucleotide sequence: TGTGCCAGCAGATTAGCGGTACCCTACGAGCAGTACTTC.

The chain links TRBV6-5 to TRBJ2-4, with D perhaps TRBD1 or TRBD2 (5 bases each). Germline V gives CDR1 MNHEY, CDR2 SVGAGI. Between the trimmed V and J ends, which lost 9 bases and 4 bases, there was a span of 10 bases. CDR3 length: 12 residues. CDR3 nucleotides: TGTGCCAGAGGGGACCAGAAAAACATTCAGTACTTC. This sequence encodes CARGDQKNIQYF.

This chain links TRBV7-9 with TRBJ1-2; TRBD1 matches 8 bases. Per germline, CDR1 SEHNR and CDR2 FQNEAQ (reference sequence). Trimming removed 2 bases from V and 0 bases from J; junction bases left unmatched: 8. This CDR3 spans 17 amino acids. The CDR3 region is CASSLIGRGRPNYGYTF. The CDR3, as DNA: TGTGCCAGCAGCTTAATAGGCAGGGGGCGGCCTAACTATGGCTACACCTTC.

This clone has just a few counts. The chain combines TRBV5-1 with TRBJ2-7, with D unresolved. Between the trimmed V and J ends, which lost 5 bases and 4 bases, there was a span of 4 bases. CDR1 is SGHRS, CDR2 YFSETQ, per germline. The CDR3 covers 10 residues. The CDR3 DNA follows: TGCGCCAGCAGAGATTACGAGCAGTACTTC. Amino acid sequence: CASRDYEQYF.

The chain employs TRBV11-3 and TRBJ2-7; D not resolved. CDR1 and CDR2 (germline): SGHNT, YENEEA. This CDR3 region has 14 residues. V was shortened by 1 base and J by 0 bases, with 7 bases between the two germline ends. The CDR3 sequence is CASSLGWSSYEQYV. CDR3 in DNA: TGTGCCAGCAGCTTAGGGTGGTCCTCCTACGAGCAGTACGTC.

This rearrangement joins TRBV29-1 to TRBJ2-6; D is uncertain. Trimming removed 3 bases from V and 0 bases from J, with 9 bases in between. Per germline, CDR1 SQVTM and CDR2 ANQGSEA. The length of the CDR3 is 15 residues. The CDR3 bases are TGCAGCGTTGAGATCGGGTACTCTGGGGCCAACGTCCTGACTTTC. Amino acids: CSVEIGYSGANVLTF.

CDR3 sequence reads: CASSLGLAGWGQNNSPLHF. CDR3 nucleotide sequence: TGTGCCAGCAGCTTAGGTCTGGCGGGTTGGGGACAGAATAATTCACCCCTCCACTTT. V and J are TRBV13 and TRBJ1-6; the match to TRBD1 covers 7 bases. This CDR3 is built from 19 residues. The germline V gene has CDR1 PRHDT and CDR2 FYEKMQ (reference sequence). J gave up 5 bases and V 0 bases, and 13 bases lay outside the gene matches.

For this clone: Other DNA sequences in this specimen translate into the identical CDR3. The J gene is TRBJ1-5, the V gene TRBV30; weak D call: TRBD1 (5 bases). Germline V gene data show CDR1 as GTSNPN and CDR2 as SVGIG (reference sequence). Trimming removed 1 base at V and 8 bases at J, with 15 bases between. The CDR3 runs to 14 residues. CDR3 sequence reads: CAWSDYGADEPQHF. In DNA, the CDR3 is TGTGCCTGGAGTGATTACGGGGCAGATGAGCCCCAGCATTTT.

This chain connects TRBV28 to TRBJ1-2; 9 bases are shared with TRBD1. V was pared by 6 bases and J by 2 bases, with 19 bases of the junction left unmatched. CDR3 length equals 19 residues. Germline CDR1 and CDR2: MDHEN and SYDVKM. The CDR3 sequence is CASRPGTGILRPLNYGYTF. CDR3 coding DNA: TGTGCCAGCAGGCCCGGGACAGGGATACTCAGGCCACTAAACTATGGCTACACCTTC.

In this sample, this clone turned up once. The rearrangement joins TRBV6-1 to TRBJ1-5; no definite D call. The ends were cut back, 3 bases at V and 1 base at J, with 10 bases in the middle. This CDR3 has 15 amino acids. Germline CDR1 MNHNS, CDR2 SASEGT. Here the CDR3 reads CASSELAGSNQPQHF. The CDR3 bases are TGTGCCAGCAGTGAGTTGGCGGGAAGCAATCAGCCCCAGCATTTT.

About this clone itself: One end of the junction does not line up with germline, which may come from a read error. The gene calls are TRBV2 and TRBJ2-7; D remains ambiguous. This CDR3 is built from 13 residues. CDR1 and CDR2 (germline): SNHLY, FYNNEI. The CDR3 DNA reads TGTGCCAGCGTCGAGTCAAACTCCTACGAACAGTACTTC. It encodes CASVESNSYEQYF.

Here the CDR3 reads CASSPPARLEQFF. CDR3 DNA sequence: TGTGCCAGCAGCCCCCCGGCTCGACTGGAGCAGTTCTTC. V is TRBV7-9 and J is TRBJ2-1; D remains unclear. This CDR3 spans 13 amino acids. V was pared by 5 bases and J by 10 bases, with 15 bases between. Germline lookup yields CDR1 SEHNR and CDR2 FQNEAQ (reference sequence).

The chain joins TRBV7-9 to TRBJ2-4; D might be TRBD2 (5 bases). The CDR3 length is 19 residues. Germline V gene lookup returns CDR1 SEHNR and CDR2 FQNEAQ (reference sequence). Trimming left V 1 base short and J 0 bases short, with 19 bases between. The CDR3 bases are TGTGCCAGCAGCTTAGAGGCGAAGGACGGGGTCCCAGCCAAAAACATTCAGTACTTC. It codes for CASSLEAKDGVPAKNIQYF.

This chain links TRBV7-6 with TRBJ1-1; D might be TRBD1 (6 bases). Looked up from germline, CDR1 is SGHVS and CDR2 is FNYEAQ. This CDR3 region has 15 residues. With 1 base removed from V and 1 base from J, the gap between germline ends came to 10 bases. The CDR3: CASSLGGGGNTEAFF. In DNA form, the CDR3 reads TGTGCCAGCAGCTTAGGGGGGGGCGGGAACACTGAAGCTTTCTTT.

The chain combines TRBV11-2 with TRBJ2-1, with a tentative D call TRBD2 (6 bases). The CDR3 totals 14 residues. The V and J ends lost 2 bases and 8 bases respectively, with 13 bases between them. Germline CDR1 SGHAT, CDR2 FQNNGV. The CDR3 coding sequence is TGTGCCAGCAGCTTATTAACGGCGGGGTATGAGCAGTTCTTC. Amino acids: CASSLLTAGYEQFF.

J is TRBJ1-1 and V is TRBV27; no definite D call. V shed 1 base and J shed 8 bases, with 11 bases lying between them. This CDR3 is 13 amino acids long. CDR1 MNHEY and CDR2 SMNVEV come from the germline V gene (reference sequence). The CDR3 bases are TGTGCCAGCAGTTTATTACCGGGATCGGAAGCTTTCTTT. It yields the protein CASSLLPGSEAFF.

This clone was seen a handful of times. The rearrangement uses TRBV9 and TRBJ1-2; 9 positions match TRBD1. Germline V gene sequence: CDR1 SGDLS, CDR2 YYNGEE. V trimming: 4 bases; J trimming: 3 bases; junction bases outside the gene matches: 1. The CDR3 is 13 amino acids. CDR3 nucleotide sequence: TGTGCCAGCAGCCGGGACAGGGACTATGGCTACACCTTC. It translates to CASSRDRDYGYTF.

The J gene is TRBJ1-2, the V gene TRBV5-1; D not certain. CDR1 is SGHRS, CDR2 YFSETQ, per germline. V was cut by 2 bases and J by 8 bases, with 13 bases left in between. The CDR3 spans 13 residues. CDR3 region: CASSFGWEDGYTF. The CDR3 coding sequence is TGCGCCAGCAGCTTCGGATGGGAAGACGGCTACACCTTC.

This sequence joins TRBV15 and TRBJ2-4; 9 bases agree with TRBD1. The V gene end was trimmed by 6 bases and the J gene end by 3 bases; junction bases not matched to a gene: 9. The CDR3 covers 16 residues. Germline V lookup: CDR1 LNHNV, CDR2 YYDKDF (reference sequence). This CDR3 is CATSGPGQGNKNIQYF. CDR3 bases: TGTGCCACCAGTGGCCCGGGACAGGGAAACAAAAACATTCAGTACTTC.

The CDR3 here is CASSLGASGGADTQYF. The DNA of the CDR3 is TGCGCCAGCAGCTTGGGGGCTAGCGGGGGGGCAGATACGCAGTATTTT. The V and J genes are TRBV5-1 and TRBJ2-3, with TRBD2 matching over 12 bases. The CDR3 has 16 residues. Germline V gene data show CDR1 as SGHRS and CDR2 as YFSETQ. V was pared by 0 bases and J by 4 bases, with 3 bases of the junction left unmatched.

There are a few counts of this clone. This chain uses TRBV15 with TRBJ2-2; 7 bases line up with TRBD1. The CDR3 extends over 13 amino acids. Germline V CDR1 and CDR2: LNHNV, YYDKDF (reference sequence). Unmatched junction bases numbered 8, after V lost 7 bases and J lost 9 bases. The CDR3 nucleotides read TGTGCCACCACCCCGACAGGGAGCCGGGAGCTGTTTTTT. Translating it yields CATTPTGSRELFF.

The V call is TRBV28, the J call TRBJ2-3; TRBD2 matches 7 bases. The CDR3 runs to 15 residues. In germline, CDR1 is MDHEN, CDR2 SYDVKM. The V and J ends lost 6 bases and 0 bases, in that order; junction bases with no gene match: 6. CDR3 coding DNA: TGTGCCAGCAGCGGGACTACCCCTAGCACAGATACGCAGTATTTT. Translation gives CASSGTTPSTDTQYF.